One sample yielded the 23 T cell receptor beta chains listed below, sequenced in a study of cytomegalovirus exposure and HLA in healthy donors. The PCR was carried out with 60 Vbeta primers and 13 Jbeta primers. Sequenced by immunoSEQ multiplex PCR; TCRdb stores in-frame clones only, minus some. The table records around 260,000 clones, 80% of them present only once. Input material: PBMCs. These receptors were collected from a girl aged 2 to 9 in good health and CMV-seronegative.

The chain employs TRBV2 and TRBJ1-2; tentatively, D is TRBD1 (5 bases). This CDR3 contains 14 residues. V shed 3 bases and J shed 2 bases, with 10 bases lying between them. Germline lookup yields CDR1 SNHLY and CDR2 FYNNEI. The CDR3 protein is CASSDRGINYGYTF. CDR3 coding DNA: TGTGCCAGCAGTGATCGGGGGATAAACTATGGCTACACCTTC.

The chain carries TRBV10-1 and TRBJ2-7, with 10 bases aligning to TRBD1. The CDR3 loop spans 14 amino acids. V gave up 6 bases and J gave up 3 bases; unmatched junction bases: 5. Germline CDR1 WNHNN, CDR2 SYGVQD (reference sequence). CDR3 in amino acids: CASRGGTGDYEQYF. Written as DNA, the CDR3 is TGCGCCAGCAGGGGGGGGACAGGGGACTACGAGCAGTACTTC.

The gene calls are TRBV5-5 and TRBJ2-1; TRBD1 agrees at 11 bases. The CDR3 runs to 15 residues. In germline, CDR1 is SGHKS, CDR2 YYEKEE (reference sequence). After removal of 4 bases from V and 7 bases from J, the junction contained 7 bases not matched to a gene. CDR3 nucleotide sequence: TGTGCCAGCAGCCTGGACAGGGGGCGGTTTAATGAGCAGTTCTTC. Translation gives CASSLDRGRFNEQFF.

The genes are TRBV4-1 and TRBJ1-2; weak D call: TRBD1 (6 bases). The CDR3 runs to 15 residues. The V and J ends lost 4 bases and 5 bases respectively, with 17 bases between them. CDR1 and CDR2 (germline): MGHRA, YSYEKL. The CDR3 loop is CASSPGRGGGYGYTF. The CDR3 DNA sequence: TGCGCCAGCAGCCCAGGGAGGGGGGGTGGTTATGGCTACACCTTC.

CDR3: CVTLSRTSGTGELFF. The CDR3 region has the DNA TGTGTCACCCTCTCGAGGACTAGCGGAACCGGGGAGCTGTTTTTT. The chain carries TRBV2 and TRBJ2-2; 10 positions match TRBD2. This CDR3 has 15 residues. Germline V gene sequence: CDR1 SNHLY, CDR2 FYNNEI.

V and J are TRBV28 and TRBJ2-5; 12 nucleotides match TRBD2. This CDR3 region has 15 residues. Germline V gene lookup returns CDR1 MDHEN and CDR2 SYDVKM. The trim removed 9 bases at V and 2 bases at J, leaving 7 bases unmatched. This chain's CDR3 is CASGGLAGGQETQYF. The CDR3 region has the DNA TGTGCCAGTGGGGGACTAGCGGGTGGTCAAGAGACCCAGTACTTC.

In nucleotides, the CDR3 is TGTGCCAGCAGCTTAGGAGGGAACTATGGCTACACCTTC. Translation gives CASSLGGNYGYTF. The genes are TRBV7-2 and TRBJ1-2, with D unresolved. Germline CDR1 and CDR2: SGHTA and FQGNSA. V shed 1 base and J shed 2 bases, with 5 bases lying between them. CDR3 length: 13 amino acids.

The V call is TRBV12-5, the J call TRBJ2-3; 13 positions match TRBD2. Trimming removed 2 bases from V and 2 bases from J; junction bases left unmatched: 10. Germline lookup yields CDR1 LGHNT and CDR2 FRNRAP. The CDR3 contains 19 residues. The CDR3 coding sequence is TGTGCTAGTGGTTTGCGTACCGGGACTAGCGGGGATTCCACAGATACGCAGTATTTT. Its translation is CASGLRTGTSGDSTDTQYF.

The V gene is TRBV14, the J gene TRBJ2-3; 10 nucleotides align to TRBD2. With V trimmed by 2 bases and J by 1 base, 6 bases remained unmatched. This CDR3 contains 17 residues. Germline CDR1 and CDR2: SGHDN and FVKESK. The CDR3 nucleotides read TGTGCCAGCAGCCAACGTCTAGCGGGGGCCCGCACAGATACGCAGTATTTT. It is translated as CASSQRLAGARTDTQYF.

This clone was observed a few times. CDR3 amino acids: CASSASSGRVQAYEQYF. CDR3 in DNA: TGTGCCAGCAGTGCCTCCAGCGGGAGAGTCCAGGCGTACGAGCAGTACTTC. The chain couples TRBV6-1 to TRBJ2-7, with 8 positions matching TRBD2. With 4 bases clipped from V and 4 bases from J, the junction kept 15 bases outside the gene matches. Germline V CDR1 and CDR2: MNHNS, SASEGT. This CDR3 region has 17 residues.

The rearrangement uses TRBV15 and TRBJ2-1, with a possible D match to TRBD2 (6 bases). The CDR3 is made up of 19 amino acids. Germline CDR1 is LNHNV and CDR2 is YYDKDF (reference sequence). Trimming pared 0 bases from V and 0 bases from J, leaving 18 bases between. CDR3 sequence reads: CATSRDPHERASSYNEQFF. The DNA of the CDR3 is TGTGCCACCAGCAGAGATCCCCATGAGCGGGCTAGCTCCTACAATGAGCAGTTCTTC.

This clone was seen a handful of times. The V call is TRBV28, the J call TRBJ2-7, with D perhaps TRBD1 (6 bases). Looked up from germline, CDR1 is MDHEN and CDR2 is SYDVKM. This CDR3 is 13 amino acids long. The V gene lost 8 bases and the J gene lost 6 bases, with 17 bases spanning the gap. CDR3 protein: CASLRLQGGEQYF. In DNA, the CDR3 is TGTGCCAGCCTGCGGCTACAGGGCGGCGAGCAGTACTTC.

V and J are TRBV19 and TRBJ1-1; TRBD1 might be the D (5 bases). This CDR3 is built from 16 residues. Trimming stripped 3 bases from V and 0 bases from J, with 14 bases between. Germline assignment: CDR1 LNHDA and CDR2 SQIVND (reference sequence). The CDR3 loop reads CASSIVTGGLNTEAFF. The CDR3 nucleotides read TGTGCCAGTAGTATTGTGACCGGGGGTTTGAACACTGAAGCTTTCTTT.

The chain carries TRBV7-8 and TRBJ2-3, with a possible D match to TRBD2 (5 bases). V lost 2 bases and J lost 1, with 13 bases in between. Per germline, CDR1 SGHVS and CDR2 FQNEAQ. This CDR3 is 16 amino acids long. CDR3 DNA: TGTGCCAGCAGCTTACGAGCTCTGGGAGGCACAGATACGCAGTATTTT. Amino acids: CASSLRALGGTDTQYF.

This clone was found a few times. This chain joins TRBV18 and TRBJ1-2; 10 bases align to TRBD1. The CDR3 is made up of 17 amino acids. V trimming: 3 bases; J trimming: 5 bases; junction bases outside the gene matches: 12. Germline values: CDR1 KGHSH, CDR2 LQKENI. CDR3 region: CASSPRAPTGGSYGYTF. CDR3 nucleotide sequence: TGTGCCAGCTCACCGCGGGCCCCGACAGGGGGCAGTTATGGCTACACCTTC.

The J gene is TRBJ2-3, the V gene TRBV19, with TRBD1 identical over 9 bases. The CDR3 is 15 residues long. V dropped 7 bases and J dropped 0; count of bases not matched to a gene: 5. CDR1 and CDR2 from the germline V gene are LNHDA and SQIVND (reference sequence). This CDR3 is CASKNRGPSTDTQYF. The CDR3 DNA reads TGTGCCAGTAAGAACAGGGGGCCTAGCACAGATACGCAGTATTTT.

This clone was seen a few times. The V call is TRBV4-2, the J call TRBJ2-5; TRBD2 matches 8 bases. Matching the DNA end better, TRBJ2-7 makes the J call doubtful. The CDR3 runs to 16 residues. Germline V gives CDR1 LGHNA, CDR2 YNFKEQ. The CDR3 bases are TGTGCCAGCAGCCAAGACCCCGTAGCGGGGAACTACGAGCAGTACTTC. It yields the protein CASSQDPVAGNYEQYF.

This rearrangement joins TRBV2 to TRBJ2-2, with 11 bases fitting TRBD1. The CDR3 totals 14 residues. The germline gives CDR1 SNHLY, CDR2 FYNNEI. The trim removed 7 bases at V and 4 bases at J, leaving 2 bases unmatched. CDR3 loop: CASTDRGLTGELFF. CDR3 DNA sequence: TGTGCCAGCACGGACAGGGGGCTCACCGGGGAGCTGTTTTTT.

The chain employs TRBV10-1 and TRBJ1-1, with D maybe TRBD1 (5 bases). V was shortened by 4 bases and J by 0 bases, with 6 bases between the two germline ends. Germline loops: CDR1 WNHNN, CDR2 SYGVQD (reference sequence). This CDR3 comprises 13 residues. CDR3 sequence: CASSGQLNTEAFF. CDR3 bases: TGCGCCAGCAGTGGACAGCTGAACACTGAAGCTTTCTTT.

The J gene is TRBJ1-5, the V gene TRBV18; the match to TRBD1 covers 8 bases. Trimming removed 3 bases from V and 5 bases from J; junction bases left unmatched: 9. This CDR3 comprises 16 residues. Germline V CDR1 and CDR2: KGHSH, LQKENI. The CDR3 DNA follows: TGTGCCAGCTCACCGACAGGGGTTGGACTTGATCAGCCCCAGCATTTT. Protein product: CASSPTGVGLDQPQHF.

This clone has just one count. The chain recombines TRBV7-2 with TRBJ2-5; D remains unclear. CDR1 is SGHTA and CDR2 is FQGNSA in the germline V gene. CDR3 length equals 14 residues. Trimming removed 5 bases from V and 3 bases from J, with 13 bases in between. CDR3 loop: CASSPLRVKETQYF. The DNA for the CDR3 is TGTGCCAGCAGCCCTCTTCGGGTTAAAGAGACCCAGTACTTC.

The chain has TRBV10-2 and TRBJ2-3; a possible D gene is TRBD2 (6 bases). Germline loops: CDR1 WSHSY, CDR2 SAAADI. V was cut by 7 bases and J by 0 bases, with 14 bases left in between. The CDR3 covers 15 residues. The CDR3 DNA follows: TGCGCCAGCAACTCTGCCAGCGGGAGCACAGATACGCAGTATTTT. Its translation is CASNSASGSTDTQYF.

CDR3 DNA sequence: TGTGCCAGCAGCTTCCCACAGGGGGATAATTCACCCCTCCACTTT. Its protein product is CASSFPQGDNSPLHF. This chain uses TRBV7-4 with TRBJ1-6, with 8 bases that match TRBD1. The CDR3 contains 15 residues. From germline, CDR1 is SGHVT and CDR2 SQSDAQ. The J segment lost 5 bases and the V segment lost 3 bases, leaving 3 bases of the junction unmatched.